These 5 T cell receptor beta chains were all obtained from the same sample, sequenced in a study of response to subunit inactivated influenza vaccine. TCRdb ran MiXCR on the RT-PCR reads and lists one entry per CDR3 protein. The sample has about 500,000 distinct CDR3 sequences, 6.5% to 8% seen once. Sequencing was performed on PBMCs from blood, taken less than 30 months after vaccination. These receptors were collected from a man in his fifties or sixties who received an inactivated influenza vaccine.

This clonotype showed up just a few times. This chain links TRBV7-2 with TRBJ2-1, with a possible D match to TRBD1 (6 bases). Trimming took off 5 bases at V and 6 bases at J, with 14 bases between the two ends. Per the germline V gene, CDR1 is SGHTA and CDR2 is FQGNSA. This CDR3 region has 14 residues. CDR3 sequence (DNA): TGTGCCAGCAGCGTTTCTACAGGGAGCAATGAGCAGTTCTTC. As protein: CASSVSTGSNEQFF.

The chain uses TRBV7-9 and TRBJ2-7; TRBD2 agrees at 8 bases. This CDR3 contains 15 residues. Germline loops: CDR1 SEHNR, CDR2 FQNEAQ (reference sequence). V shed 4 bases, J shed 1 base, and the junction held 6 bases outside the gene matches. The CDR3 protein is CASSYEREPSYEQYF. CDR3 bases: TGTGCCAGCAGCTACGAGCGGGAGCCATCCTACGAGCAGTACTTC.

V gene TRBV3-1 combines with J gene TRBJ1-2; weak D call: TRBD1 (5 bases). CDR3 size: 13 residues. Trimming took off 3 bases at V and 3 bases at J, with 8 bases between the two ends. Germline CDR1 LGHDT, CDR2 YNNKEL (reference sequence). CDR3 protein: CASSHGGDYGYTF. The DNA for the CDR3 is TGTGCCAGCAGCCACGGGGGGGACTATGGCTACACCTTC.

This clonotype was detected only a few times. This chain connects TRBV20-1 to TRBJ2-7; tentative D call: TRBD1 (6 bases). The CDR3 contains 14 residues. Trimming stripped 5 bases from V and 0 bases from J, with 14 bases between. The V gene's germline CDR1 is DFQATT and CDR2 SNEGSKA (reference sequence). CDR3: CSAYGQQNSYEQYF. CDR3 coding DNA: TGCAGTGCTTATGGACAGCAGAACTCCTACGAGCAGTACTTC.

This clonotype has ten or more counts. V usage is TRBV5-1 and J usage is TRBJ2-2; TRBD1 matches at 7 bases. Germline V CDR1 and CDR2: SGHRS, YFSETQ. This CDR3 is built from 17 residues. V lost 2 bases and J lost 0; bases outside the gene matches: 7. CDR3 sequence reads: CASSFQGQGANTGELFF. In nucleotides, the CDR3 is TGCGCCAGCAGCTTCCAGGGGCAGGGGGCGAACACCGGGGAGCTGTTTTTT.